A selection of T cell receptor beta chains follows, all from one sample in a study of cytomegalovirus exposure and HLA in healthy donors. Produced via immunoSEQ multiplex PCR; TCRdb's table is partial and in-frame only. The sample shows around 140,000 clones, about two thirds of them seen only once. The specimen sequenced was PBMCs. These receptors originate from a middle-aged woman in good health and CMV-seronegative. Both conserved end residues are part of each CDR3. A D gene is named only where the DNA matches it firmly. Size tells how often a clone was seen (once, few, many) or the class of an expanded clone, and some rows leave it out.

>few|TRBV9|TRBD2|TRBJ2-1
CASSFGTSGGEQFF
TGTGCCAGCAGCTTCGGGACTAGCGGAGGTGAGCAGTTCTTC
>-|TRBV28|-|TRBJ2-7
CASREEREQYF
TGTGCCAGCAGAGAGGAGAGGGAGCAGTACTTC
>-|TRBV7-6|TRBD1|TRBJ2-5
CASTQSGTGGQETQYF
TGTGCCAGCACACAGTCCGGGACAGGGGGCCAAGAGACCCAGTACTTC
>-|TRBV5-1|-|TRBJ1-6
CASSLPAGESSPLHF
TGCGCCAGCAGCTTGCCGGCAGGGGAGAGTTCACCCCTCCACTTT
>-|TRBV15|-|TRBJ2-3
CATNAGSTDTQYF
TGTGCCACCAACGCGGGGTCCACAGATACGCAGTATTTT
>-|TRBV11-2|-|TRBJ1-1
CASSLTSYTEAFF
TGTGCCAGCAGCTTAACTTCGTACACTGAAGCTTTCTTT
>-|TRBV7-2|-|TRBJ2-7
CASSPRRPQPYEQYF
TGTGCCAGCAGCCCCCGGAGGCCGCAACCCTACGAGCAGTACTTC
>-|TRBV6-6|-|TRBJ2-1
CASSYSSSSYNEQFF
TGTGCCAGCAGTTACAGTTCGAGCTCCTACAATGAGCAGTTCTTC
>-|TRBV9|-|TRBJ2-2
CASSVSRGTGELFF
TGTGCCAGCAGCGTATCACGGGGGACCGGGGAGCTGTTTTTT
>-|TRBV4-1|TRBD2|TRBJ2-3
CASSQRGASGGPTDTQYF
TGCGCCAGCAGCCAAAGGGGGGCTAGCGGGGGACCCACAGATACGCAGTATTTT
>-|TRBV7-3|TRBD1|TRBJ2-3
CASSLNSGQGAKDTQYF
TGTGCCAGCAGCTTAAACTCGGGACAGGGGGCCAAAGATACGCAGTATTTT
>-|TRBV6-5|-|TRBJ1-5
CASSQGYGGAQHF
TGTGCCAGCAGCCAGGGATACGGCGGTGCCCAGCATTTT
>-|TRBV28|-|TRBJ1-1
CASSLGTGRGWIGNTEAFF
TGTGCCAGCAGTTTAGGTACAGGGAGGGGGTGGATAGGGAACACTGAAGCTTTCTTT
>-|TRBV6-7|-|TRBJ2-1
CASLPTLRQNEQFF
TGTGCCAGCCTCCCAACATTAAGACAGAATGAGCAGTTCTTC
>-|TRBV30|-|TRBJ1-1
CAWSDTGSGTEAFF
TGTGCCTGGAGCGACACAGGGAGCGGCACTGAAGCTTTCTTT
>-|TRBV5-5|TRBD2|TRBJ2-5
CASSFGGGTETQYF
TGTGCCAGCAGCTTCGGGGGGGGAACCGAGACCCAGTACTTC
>-|TRBV6-1|-|TRBJ1-4
CAGQRQLNEKLFF
TGTGCCGGCCAGAGACAGCTGAATGAAAAACTGTTTTTT
>-|TRBV6-1|-|TRBJ1-1
CASSEGSTGRTEAFF
TGTGCCAGCAGTGAAGGGTCGACAGGTAGAACTGAAGCTTTCTTT
>-|TRBV6-1|-|TRBJ1-2
CASSGQRQAQGTGYTF
TGTGCCAGCAGTGGACAACGACAGGCCCAGGGCACCGGCTACACCTTC
>-|TRBV10-3|TRBD1|TRBJ1-6
CAIRGTGTSGLHF
TGTGCCATCCGCGGGACAGGGACCTCTGGCCTCCACTTT
>-|TRBV9|-|TRBJ2-1
CASSAGRGSYNEQFF
TGTGCCAGCAGCGCCGGCCGGGGCTCCTACAATGAGCAGTTCTTC
>-|TRBV28|-|TRBJ1-5
CASRWSVFEPQHF
TGTGCCAGCAGGTGGTCGGTTTTTGAGCCCCAGCATTTT
>-|TRBV6-1|TRBD1|TRBJ1-4
CASSEVTRDRVFF
TGTGCCAGCAGTGAAGTCACCCGGGACAGGGTGTTTTTT
>-|TRBV7-8|-|TRBJ1-2
CASSLQAPFGDGYTF
TGTGCCAGCAGCTTACAGGCCCCATTCGGGGATGGCTACACCTTC
>few|TRBV7-2|-|TRBJ2-5
CASSLEAGPETQYF
TGTGCCAGCAGCTTAGAGGCGGGACCGGAGACCCAGTACTTC
>few|TRBV5-1|TRBD2|TRBJ2-7
CASSLGLAGYPYEQYF
TGCGCCAGCAGCTTGGGACTAGCGGGCTACCCCTACGAGCAGTACTTC
>-|TRBV4-1|TRBD1|TRBJ2-7
CASSPQGADEQYF
TGCGCCAGCAGCCCACAGGGGGCAGACGAGCAGTACTTC
>-|TRBV10-2|TRBD1|TRBJ1-5
CASSDGTGNQPQHF
TGCGCCAGCAGTGACGGGACAGGAAATCAGCCCCAGCATTTT
>-|TRBV2|TRBD1|TRBJ1-1
CASSVLGQGNSEAFF
TGTGCCAGCAGTGTCCTCGGACAGGGGAACAGTGAAGCTTTCTTT
>-|TRBV30|-|TRBJ1-1
CAWSPLGRGTEAFF
TGTGCCTGGAGTCCGCTCGGGAGGGGCACTGAAGCTTTCTTT
>-|TRBV10-3|-|TRBJ1-2
CAISESAGTNGYTF
TGTGCCATCAGTGAGTCGGCAGGGACAAATGGCTACACCTTC
>few|TRBV18|TRBD2|TRBJ2-3
CASMTSGHTDTQYF
TGTGCCAGCATGACTAGCGGGCACACAGATACGCAGTATTTT
>-|TRBV5-1|-|TRBJ2-5
CASSLAQETQYF
TGCGCCAGCAGCTTGGCTCAAGAGACCCAGTACTTC
>-|TRBV27|TRBD1|TRBJ1-6
CASSFQGGSSPLHF
TGTGCCAGCAGTTTTCAAGGGGGCAGTTCACCCCTCCACTTT
>-|TRBV7-2|-|TRBJ1-1
CASSLMVMSSGVMNTEAFF
TGTGCCAGCAGCTTAATGGTGATGAGTTCGGGGGTCATGAACACTGAAGCTTTCTTT